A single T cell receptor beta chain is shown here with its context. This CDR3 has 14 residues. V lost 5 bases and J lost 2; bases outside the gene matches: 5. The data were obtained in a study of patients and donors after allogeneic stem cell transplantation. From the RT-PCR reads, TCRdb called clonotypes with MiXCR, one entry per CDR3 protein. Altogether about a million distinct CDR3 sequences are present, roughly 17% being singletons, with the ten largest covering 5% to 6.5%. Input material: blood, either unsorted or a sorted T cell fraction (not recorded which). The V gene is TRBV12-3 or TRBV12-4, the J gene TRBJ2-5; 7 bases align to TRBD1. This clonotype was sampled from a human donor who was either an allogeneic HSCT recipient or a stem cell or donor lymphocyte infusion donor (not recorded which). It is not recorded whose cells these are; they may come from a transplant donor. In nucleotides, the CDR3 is TGTGCCAGCAGTCGATACAGGGGACAAGAGACCCAGTACTTC. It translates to CASSRYRGQETQYF.